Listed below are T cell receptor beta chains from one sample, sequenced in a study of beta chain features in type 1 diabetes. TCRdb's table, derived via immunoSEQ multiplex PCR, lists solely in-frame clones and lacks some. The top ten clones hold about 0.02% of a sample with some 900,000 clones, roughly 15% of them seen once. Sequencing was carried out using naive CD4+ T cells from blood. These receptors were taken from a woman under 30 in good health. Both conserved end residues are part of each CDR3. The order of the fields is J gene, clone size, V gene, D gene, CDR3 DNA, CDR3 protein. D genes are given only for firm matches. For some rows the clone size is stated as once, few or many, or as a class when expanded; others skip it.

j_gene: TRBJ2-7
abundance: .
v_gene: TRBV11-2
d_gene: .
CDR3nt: TGTGCCAGCAGCCTCAGCGCCTACGAGCAGTACTTC
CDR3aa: CASSLSAYEQYF

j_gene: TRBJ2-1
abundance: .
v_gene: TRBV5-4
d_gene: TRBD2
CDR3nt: TGTGCCAGCAGCCCCATCAGCGGGAGCGTGGTTAACAATGAGCAGTTCTTC
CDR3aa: CASSPISGSVVNNEQFF

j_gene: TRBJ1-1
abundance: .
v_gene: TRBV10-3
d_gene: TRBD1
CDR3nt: TGTGCCATCAGCGACAGGGAGGACACTGAAGCTTTCTTT
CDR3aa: CAISDREDTEAFF

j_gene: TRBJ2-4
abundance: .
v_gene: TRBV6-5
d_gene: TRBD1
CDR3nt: TGTGCCAGCAGCCAGGGGGCGGCCAAAAACATTCAGTACTTC
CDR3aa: CASSQGAAKNIQYF

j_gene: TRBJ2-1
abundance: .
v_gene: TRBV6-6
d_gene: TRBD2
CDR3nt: TGTGCCAGCACCCGACTAGCGGGATCCTACAATGAGCAGTTCTTC
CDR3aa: CASTRLAGSYNEQFF

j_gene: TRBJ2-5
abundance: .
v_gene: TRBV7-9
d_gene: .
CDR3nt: TGTGCCAGCAGCAAGGGACGGATTCCTTTGGAGACCCAGTACTTC
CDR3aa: CASSKGRIPLETQYF

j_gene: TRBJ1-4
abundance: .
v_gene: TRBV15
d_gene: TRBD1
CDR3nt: TGTGCCACCAGCAACTTTGGGACAGGTGGTCCATCGGCAACTAATGAAAAACTGTTTTTT
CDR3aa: CATSNFGTGGPSATNEKLFF

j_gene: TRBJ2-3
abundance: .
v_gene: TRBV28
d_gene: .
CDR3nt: TGTGCCAGCAGTTTAGCGGTTAAGGACGATACGCAGTATTTT
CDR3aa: CASSLAVKDDTQYF

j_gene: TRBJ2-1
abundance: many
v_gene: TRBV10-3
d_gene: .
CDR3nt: TGTGCCATCAGGCCGGCGGGTACCGGCTCCTACAATGAGCAGTTCTTC
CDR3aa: CAIRPAGTGSYNEQFF

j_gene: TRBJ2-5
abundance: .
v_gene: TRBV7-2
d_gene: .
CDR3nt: TGTGCCAGCAGCTTAGGATGGCCGCGGCAAGAGACCCAGTACTTC
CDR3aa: CASSLGWPRQETQYF

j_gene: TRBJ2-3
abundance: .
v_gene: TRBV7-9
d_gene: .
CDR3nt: TGTGCCAGCAGCTTAGTTAGCGGCGCCCAACAGGCAGATACGCAGTATTTT
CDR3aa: CASSLVSGAQQADTQYF

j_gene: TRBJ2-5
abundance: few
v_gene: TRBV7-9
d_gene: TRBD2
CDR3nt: TGTGCCAGCAGCTTAGGACTAGCGGGGCTCCAAGAGACCCAGTACTTC
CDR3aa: CASSLGLAGLQETQYF

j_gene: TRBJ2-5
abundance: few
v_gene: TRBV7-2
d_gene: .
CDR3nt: TGTGCCAGCAGCCCCTTGGGTGGGCAAGAGACCCAGTACTTC
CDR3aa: CASSPLGGQETQYF

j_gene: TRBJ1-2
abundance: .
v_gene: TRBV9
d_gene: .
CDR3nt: TGTGCCAGCAGCCTTGCGGGCGGGAGCGGCTACACCTTC
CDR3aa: CASSLAGGSGYTF

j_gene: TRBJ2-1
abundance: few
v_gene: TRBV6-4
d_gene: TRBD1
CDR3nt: TGTGCCAGCAGTAGGACAGGGGCTAACTCCTACAATGAGCAGTTCTTC
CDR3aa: CASSRTGANSYNEQFF

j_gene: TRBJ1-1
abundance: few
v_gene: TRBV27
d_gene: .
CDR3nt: TGTGCCAGCCTCCTCTCAGGGGCGCGAAACACTGAAGCTTTCTTT
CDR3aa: CASLLSGARNTEAFF

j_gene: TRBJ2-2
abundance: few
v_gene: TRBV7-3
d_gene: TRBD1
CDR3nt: TGTGCCAGCAGCCGAGGACAGGGATGGACCGGGGAGCTGTTTTTT
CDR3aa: CASSRGQGWTGELFF

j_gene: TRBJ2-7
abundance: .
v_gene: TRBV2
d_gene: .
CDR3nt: .
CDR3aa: CASSTSTSFYEQYF

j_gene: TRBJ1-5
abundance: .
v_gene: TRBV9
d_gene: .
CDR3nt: TGTGCCAGCAGCGCCGACGGGGGAGCTCAGCCCCAGCATTTT
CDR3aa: CASSADGGAQPQHF

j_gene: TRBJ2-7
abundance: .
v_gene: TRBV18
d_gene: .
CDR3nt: TGTGCCAGCTCACCATCTCAAATTCGGACCTACGAGCAGTACTTC
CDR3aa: CASSPSQIRTYEQYF

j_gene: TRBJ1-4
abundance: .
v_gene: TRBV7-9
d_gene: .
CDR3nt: TGTGCCAGCAGCTTAAGCCCGGGTACCGGTGAAAAACTGTTTTTT
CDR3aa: CASSLSPGTGEKLFF

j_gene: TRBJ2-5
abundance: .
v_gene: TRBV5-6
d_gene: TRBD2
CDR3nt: TGTGCCAGCAGCTCGACTAGCGTCGAGACCCAGTACTTC
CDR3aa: CASSSTSVETQYF

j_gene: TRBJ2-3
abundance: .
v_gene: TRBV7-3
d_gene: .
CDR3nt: TGTGCCAGCAGCTTGGTTGCAGATACGCAGTATTTT
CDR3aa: CASSLVADTQYF

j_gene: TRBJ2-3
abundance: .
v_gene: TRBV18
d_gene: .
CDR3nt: TGTGCCAGCTCAGCCCAACCGGATACGCAGTATTTT
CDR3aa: CASSAQPDTQYF

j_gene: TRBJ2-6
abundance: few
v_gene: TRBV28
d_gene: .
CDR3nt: TGTGCCAGCAGTTCCGGGGGTGCTGGGGCCAACGTCCTGACTTTC
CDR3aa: CASSSGGAGANVLTF

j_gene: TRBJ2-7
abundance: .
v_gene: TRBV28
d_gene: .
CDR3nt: TGTGCCAGCAGTTTGGGTGGTGGCGAGCAGTACTTC
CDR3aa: CASSLGGGEQYF

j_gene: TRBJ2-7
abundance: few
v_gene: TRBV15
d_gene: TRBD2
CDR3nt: TGTGCCACCAGCAGAGACCGACTAGCGGCTCGCGAGCAGTACTTC
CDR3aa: CATSRDRLAAREQYF

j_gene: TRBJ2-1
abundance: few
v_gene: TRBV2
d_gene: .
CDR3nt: TGTGCCAGCAGTGAAGCGGTGAGCGGTGAGCAGTTCTTC
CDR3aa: CASSEAVSGEQFF

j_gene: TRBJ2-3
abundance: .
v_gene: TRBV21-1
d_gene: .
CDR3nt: TGTGCCAGCAGCAAAATTCTCCTAGCGGGAGAATACACAGATACGCAGTATTTT
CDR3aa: CASSKILLAGEYTDTQYF

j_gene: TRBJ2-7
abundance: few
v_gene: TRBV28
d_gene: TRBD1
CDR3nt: TGTGCCAGCAGTTTCTATAGGGGGCTTCTCTCCTACGAGCAGTACTTC
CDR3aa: CASSFYRGLLSYEQYF

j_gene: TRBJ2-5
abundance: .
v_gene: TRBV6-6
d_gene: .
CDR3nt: TGTGCCAGCAGGCGGACAGTCCAAGAGACCCAGTACTTC
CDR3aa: CASRRTVQETQYF

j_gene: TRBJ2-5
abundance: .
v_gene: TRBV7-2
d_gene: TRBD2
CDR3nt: TGTGCCAGCAGCATTACTAGCGGGAGATTCGGAGAGACCCAGTACTTC
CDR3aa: CASSITSGRFGETQYF

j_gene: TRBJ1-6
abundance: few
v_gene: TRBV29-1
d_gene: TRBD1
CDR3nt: TGCAGCGTAACCGTGGGGACAGGGCATAATTCACCCCTCCACTTT
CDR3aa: CSVTVGTGHNSPLHF

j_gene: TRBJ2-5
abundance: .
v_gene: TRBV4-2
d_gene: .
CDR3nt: TGTGCCAGCAGCTTCGGGACCCGCCAAGAGACCCAGTACTTC
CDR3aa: CASSFGTRQETQYF

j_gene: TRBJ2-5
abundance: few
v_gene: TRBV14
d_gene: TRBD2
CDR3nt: TGTGCCAGCAGCCAAGACCGGATCGGGGGGGAGACCCAGTACTTC
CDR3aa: CASSQDRIGGETQYF

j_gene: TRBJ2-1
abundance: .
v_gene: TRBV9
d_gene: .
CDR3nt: TGTGCCAGCAGCGTATTAGGGGGAAGCTCCTACAATGAGCAGTTCTTC
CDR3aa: CASSVLGGSSYNEQFF

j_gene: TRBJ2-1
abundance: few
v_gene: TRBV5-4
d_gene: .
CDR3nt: TGTGCCAGCAGCTTGAGTTTTAGCGGTTACAATGAGCAGTTCTTC
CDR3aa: CASSLSFSGYNEQFF

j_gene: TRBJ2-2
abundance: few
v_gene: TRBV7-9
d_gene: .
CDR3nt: TGTGCCAGCAGCTTAGTCGGGACTCGAGGGACCGGGGAGCTGTTTTTT
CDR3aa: CASSLVGTRGTGELFF

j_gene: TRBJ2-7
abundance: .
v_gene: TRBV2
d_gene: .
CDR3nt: TGTGCCAGCAGGCGACAGGAGAACTACGAGCAGTACTTC
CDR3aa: CASRRQENYEQYF

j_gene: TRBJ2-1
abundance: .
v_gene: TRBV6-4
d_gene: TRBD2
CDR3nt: TGTGCCAGCAAGAAAACCGGGACTAGCGGGGGTTCCTACAATGAGCAGTTCTTC
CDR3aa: CASKKTGTSGGSYNEQFF

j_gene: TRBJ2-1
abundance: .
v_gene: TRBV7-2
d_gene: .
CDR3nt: TGTGCCAGCAGCTTAGGGGCGGGGAACAATGAGCAGTTCTTC
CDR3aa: CASSLGAGNNEQFF

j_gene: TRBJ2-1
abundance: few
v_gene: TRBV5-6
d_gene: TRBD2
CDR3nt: TGTGCCAGCAGCCGGGACTACTCCTACAATGAGCAGTTCTTC
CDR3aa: CASSRDYSYNEQFF

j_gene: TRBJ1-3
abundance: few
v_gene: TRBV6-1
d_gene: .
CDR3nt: TGTGCCAGCAGTTCATACACCTCTGGAAACACCATATATTTT
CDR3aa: CASSSYTSGNTIYF

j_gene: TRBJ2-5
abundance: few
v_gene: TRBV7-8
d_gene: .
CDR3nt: TGTGCCAGCAGCCCACAAGGGCCGGCAGAGACCCAGTACTTC
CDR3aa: CASSPQGPAETQYF

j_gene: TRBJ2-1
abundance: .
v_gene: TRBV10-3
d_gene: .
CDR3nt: TGTGCCATCACTGGTTCGGGATCCTACAATGAGCAGTTCTTC
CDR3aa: CAITGSGSYNEQFF

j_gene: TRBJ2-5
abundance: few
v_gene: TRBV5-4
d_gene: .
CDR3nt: TGTGCCAGCAGCCGGTCGCAGGGTCCCCAAGAGACCCAGTACTTC
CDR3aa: CASSRSQGPQETQYF

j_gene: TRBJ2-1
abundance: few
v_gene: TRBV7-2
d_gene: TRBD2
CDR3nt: TGTGCCAGCAGCTCTAGCGGGAGGGCCGTCGAGCAGTTCTTC
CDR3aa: CASSSSGRAVEQFF

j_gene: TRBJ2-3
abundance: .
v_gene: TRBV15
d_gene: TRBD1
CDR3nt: TGTGCCACCAGCAGAGATGTGGGACAGGGGGCAGATACGCAGTATTTT
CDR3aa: CATSRDVGQGADTQYF

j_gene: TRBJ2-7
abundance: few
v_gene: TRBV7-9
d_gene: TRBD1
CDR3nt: TGTGCCAGCAGGGAACAGGGGGAGCAGTACTTC
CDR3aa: CASREQGEQYF

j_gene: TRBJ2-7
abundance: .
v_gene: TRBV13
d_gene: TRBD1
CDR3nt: TGTGCCAGCAGCTCCTACGGGACAGGGCTATTGCAGTACTTC
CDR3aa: CASSSYGTGLLQYF

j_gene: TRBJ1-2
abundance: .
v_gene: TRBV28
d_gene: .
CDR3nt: TGTGCCAGCAGTTTTCTTAATCCCTATGGCTACACCTTC
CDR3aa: CASSFLNPYGYTF

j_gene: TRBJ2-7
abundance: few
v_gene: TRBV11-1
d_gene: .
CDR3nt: TGTGCCAGCAGCTTAGACCTATACTACGAGCAGTACTTC
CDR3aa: CASSLDLYYEQYF

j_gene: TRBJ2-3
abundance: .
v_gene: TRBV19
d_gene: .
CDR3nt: TGTGCCTCTCAGGGAACTAGCACAGATACGCAGTATTTT
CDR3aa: CASQGTSTDTQYF

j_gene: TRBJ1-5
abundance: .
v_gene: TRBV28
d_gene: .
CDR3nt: TGTGCCAGCAGTGAGCCCGGGCCGTCGGAGCCCCAGCATTTT
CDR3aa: CASSEPGPSEPQHF

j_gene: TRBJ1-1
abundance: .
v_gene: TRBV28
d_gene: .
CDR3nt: TGTGCCAGCAGTTGGGCGGGGGCGAACACTGAAGCTTTCTTT
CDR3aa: CASSWAGANTEAFF